Presented here are 27 T cell receptor beta chains from one specimen sequenced in a study of cytomegalovirus exposure and HLA in healthy donors. The PCR made use of 60 Vbeta and 13 Jbeta primers. Measured with immunoSEQ multiplex PCR; TCRdb has only the in-frame clones, and not every one. The sample has some 150,000 clones, 82% seen once. Sequenced input: PBMCs. The receptors derive from a woman in her 50s in good health and CMV-seropositive.

This chain uses TRBV5-8 with TRBJ1-1, with TRBD1 matching 11 bases. CDR1 is SGHTS and CDR2 is YDEGEE in the germline V gene. There are 14 residues in the CDR3. V dropped 4 bases and J dropped 4; count of bases not matched to a gene: 3. The CDR3 sequence is CASSLGQGGTEAFF. The CDR3 bases are TGTGCCAGCAGCCTGGGACAGGGGGGCACTGAAGCTTTCTTT.

This rearrangement joins TRBV11-2 to TRBJ1-1; D is unclear. V lost 3 bases and J 1 base, leaving 6 bases between the germline ends. The CDR3 has 13 residues. Germline loops: CDR1 SGHAT, CDR2 FQNNGV. CDR3 in DNA: TGTGCCAGCAGCTTCTCAGGGAACACTGAAGCTTTCTTT. Translating gives CASSFSGNTEAFF.

This clone was found a few times. V and J are TRBV7-8 and TRBJ1-1, with D possibly being TRBD1 (6 bases). CDR1 is SGHVS and CDR2 is FQNEAQ in the germline V gene. The ends were cut back, 1 base at V and 1 base at J, with 10 bases in the middle. This CDR3 is built from 15 residues. CDR3 coding DNA: TGTGCCAGCAGCTTAGGTACAGGGAGGAACACTGAAGCTTTCTTT. Encoded protein: CASSLGTGRNTEAFF.

The rearrangement joins TRBV18 to TRBJ2-5, with 7 bases that match TRBD2. Germline lookup yields CDR1 KGHSH and CDR2 LQKENI. V was clipped by 0 bases and J by 3 bases; unmatched bases: 1. The CDR3 has 14 amino acids. The CDR3 DNA is TGTGCCAGCTCACCACCCGCGGGAGAAGAGACCCAGTACTTC. It codes for CASSPPAGEETQYF.

This chain's CDR3 is CASSPGQDTEAFF. The DNA for the CDR3 is TGTGCCAGCAGCCCCGGACAGGACACTGAAGCTTTCTTT. This chain joins TRBV7-9 and TRBJ1-1; 7 positions match TRBD1. V trimming: 5 bases; J trimming: 3 bases; junction bases outside the gene matches: 3. The length of the CDR3 is 13 residues. The germline V gene encodes CDR1 SEHNR and CDR2 FQNEAQ (reference sequence).

This rearrangement joins TRBV29-1 to TRBJ2-1; D not resolved. Trimming removed 5 bases at V and 4 bases at J, with 6 bases between. Germline V gene data show CDR1 as SQVTM and CDR2 as ANQGSEA. The CDR3 is 11 amino acids. The CDR3 nucleotides are TGCAGCGTTTCCGGGTACAATGAGCAGTTCTTC. This gives the protein CSVSGYNEQFF.

The chain uses TRBV9 and TRBJ2-1; 8 bases are a match to TRBD2. The CDR3 length is 20 residues. CDR1 is SGDLS, CDR2 YYNGEE, per germline. V trimming: 2 bases; J trimming: 2 bases; junction bases outside the gene matches: 18. For the CDR3, the DNA is TGTGCCAGCAGCGTCAGACTAGCGTCGAAATTCGGGGGTACCTACAATGAGCAGTTCTTC. The encoded protein is CASSVRLASKFGGTYNEQFF. Full variable domain (outside the CDR3, taken from reference TRBV9 and TRBJ2-1): DSGVTQTPKHLITATGQRVTLRCSPRSGDLSVYWYQQSLDQGLQFLIQYYNGEERAKGNILERFSAQQFPDLHSELNLSSLELGDSALYFCASSVRLASKFGGTYNEQFFGPGTRLTVL.

CDR3 sequence reads: CASSLTSGGAETQYF. The CDR3 DNA sequence: TGCGCCAGCAGCTTGACTAGCGGGGGGGCCGAGACCCAGTACTTC. The chain is built from TRBV5-1 and TRBJ2-5; the match to TRBD2 covers 13 bases. CDR3 length: 15 amino acids. Germline V gene lookup returns CDR1 SGHRS and CDR2 YFSETQ. J gave up 5 bases and V 1 base, and 2 bases lay outside the gene matches.

The chain is built from TRBV18 and TRBJ1-1; D not resolved. This CDR3 region has 19 residues. Trimming took off 3 bases at V and 0 bases at J, with 23 bases between the two ends. From germline, CDR1 is KGHSH and CDR2 LQKENI. CDR3 region: CASSPQFGEVAIMNTEAFF. DNA of the CDR3: TGTGCCAGCTCACCGCAGTTTGGGGAGGTAGCGATAATGAACACTGAAGCTTTCTTT.

The chain has TRBV9 and TRBJ2-2, with a possible D match to TRBD1 (5 bases). The V gene lost 4 bases and the J gene lost 3 bases, with 22 bases spanning the gap. The CDR3 extends over 18 amino acids. Germline values: CDR1 SGDLS, CDR2 YYNGEE. The CDR3 loop reads CASSPMQGKHTHTGELFF. The CDR3 region has the DNA TGTGCCAGCAGCCCCATGCAGGGAAAACATACCCACACCGGGGAGCTGTTTTTT.

J is TRBJ1-5 and V is TRBV6-6; 9 bases match TRBD1. The CDR3 length is 15 residues. Germline-derived CDR1 and CDR2 are MNHNY and SVGAGI (reference sequence). The V gene end was trimmed by 2 bases and the J gene end by 7 bases; junction bases not matched to a gene: 6. CDR3 amino acids: CASSYQGQGQQPQHF. In DNA, the CDR3 is TGTGCCAGCAGTTACCAGGGACAGGGCCAACAGCCCCAGCATTTT.

V usage is TRBV30 and J usage is TRBJ2-7, with D possibly being TRBD2 (6 bases). The CDR3 loop spans 14 amino acids. Germline V gene data show CDR1 as GTSNPN and CDR2 as SVGIG (reference sequence). V lost 0 bases and J 9 bases, leaving 18 bases between the germline ends. CDR3 nucleotide sequence: TGTGCCTGGAGTGTCGGCGGGGTCGCCTCTTTGCAGTACTTC. Translating gives CAWSVGGVASLQYF.

The chain is built from TRBV5-1 and TRBJ2-7; 8 bases are shared with TRBD1. Losses at the gene ends were 4 bases for V and 5 bases for J; bases not matched to a gene: 5. The germline V gene has CDR1 SGHRS and CDR2 YFSETQ. This CDR3 has 13 amino acids. The CDR3, as DNA: TGCGCCAGCAGCCTCGGACAGGGAAACGAGCAGTACTTC. Translated, it gives CASSLGQGNEQYF.

The genes are TRBV9 and TRBJ2-2; TRBD1 matches 8 bases. V lost 3 bases and J lost 2; bases outside the gene matches: 6. Germline V gene data show CDR1 as SGDLS and CDR2 as YYNGEE. The CDR3 length is 16 residues. CDR3 nucleotide sequence: TGTGCCAGCAGCGAGGGACAGGTTATTAACACCGGGGAGCTGTTTTTT. Encoded protein: CASSEGQVINTGELFF.

The chain couples TRBV5-1 to TRBJ1-5, with TRBD1 identical over 7 bases. Germline trimming cut 0 bases from V and 5 bases from J; bases unmatched to any gene: 8. The V gene's germline CDR1 is SGHRS and CDR2 YFSETQ. CDR3 size: 16 residues. CDR3 coding DNA: TGCGCCAGCAGCTTGGAGGGGGCGGATAAGGATCAGCCCCAGCATTTT. Protein product: CASSLEGADKDQPQHF.

J is TRBJ2-1 and V is TRBV6-6; 10 bases match TRBD2. This CDR3 is built from 16 residues. Germline assignment: CDR1 MNHNY and CDR2 SVGAGI (reference sequence). With 7 bases clipped from V and 4 bases from J, the junction kept 10 bases outside the gene matches. In DNA, the CDR3 is TGTGCCAGCAAAAGACTAGCGGGCCCCCGGTACAATGAGCAGTTCTTC. Translated: CASKRLAGPRYNEQFF.

This clone was observed a few times. This CDR3 reads CASSLGQDNSPLHF. Written as DNA, the CDR3 is TGTGCCAGCAGCTTGGGCCAGGATAATTCACCCCTCCACTTT. This chain uses TRBV5-6 with TRBJ1-6, with D hard to call. The V gene's germline CDR1 is SGHDT and CDR2 YYEEEE. The CDR3 length is 14 residues. V lost 0 bases, J lost 5 bases, and 6 bases lay in between.

The chain uses TRBV9 and TRBJ1-1; 7 nucleotides match TRBD1. This CDR3 is built from 14 residues. Germline V CDR1 and CDR2: SGDLS, YYNGEE. V was pared by 2 bases and J by 0 bases, with 1 base of the junction left unmatched. The CDR3 region is CASSVGQVNTEAFF. The CDR3 region has the DNA TGTGCCAGCAGCGTTGGACAGGTGAACACTGAAGCTTTCTTT.

This clone was observed a handful of times. The chain joins TRBV5-1 to TRBJ1-2; D uncertain. The germline V gene encodes CDR1 SGHRS and CDR2 YFSETQ. The ends were cut back, 0 bases at V and 7 bases at J, with 7 bases in the middle. This CDR3 has 12 residues. The CDR3 sequence: CASSLGGRGYTF. The CDR3 DNA reads TGCGCCAGCAGCTTGGGTGGCCGTGGCTACACCTTC.

This clone was seen a few times. The chain is built from TRBV6-5 and TRBJ2-7; D perhaps matches TRBD2 (6 bases). The CDR3 loop spans 15 amino acids. CDR1 is MNHEY and CDR2 is SVGAGI in the germline V gene. Trimming shortened V by 8 bases and J by 1 base, and 18 bases separated the two germline ends. CDR3 sequence (DNA): TGTGCCAGCCCCAGAGGGGAGGAGGCTTCCTACGAGCAGTACTTC. Its protein product is CASPRGEEASYEQYF.

The chain carries TRBV9 and TRBJ2-3, with D possibly matching TRBD2 (5 bases). CDR3 length equals 15 residues. V dropped 1 base and J dropped 2 bases, with 11 bases sitting between them. Germline V lookup: CDR1 SGDLS, CDR2 YYNGEE. The CDR3 DNA is TGTGCCAGCAGCGTAAGAAGCGGACTCACAGATACGCAGTATTTT. Its translation: CASSVRSGLTDTQYF. Supplemented by reference TRBV9 and TRBJ2-3, the full variable domain reads DSGVTQTPKHLITATGQRVTLRCSPRSGDLSVYWYQQSLDQGLQFLIQYYNGEERAKGNILERFSAQQFPDLHSELNLSSLELGDSALYFCASSVRSGLTDTQYFGPGTRLTVL.

The CDR3 sequence: CATSGSSYNEQFF. For the CDR3, the DNA is TGTGCCACTAGCGGGAGCTCCTACAATGAGCAGTTCTTC. The chain carries TRBV6-5 and TRBJ2-1; 10 positions match TRBD2. The CDR3 is 13 amino acids. Germline-derived CDR1 and CDR2 are MNHEY and SVGAGI. After removal of 10 bases from V and 0 bases from J, the junction contained 0 bases not matched to a gene.

This chain connects TRBV12-2 to TRBJ1-2; the table's D call, TRBD1, has no DNA check behind it. TRBV12-2 is tagged as a pseudogene. This CDR3 has 17 amino acids. In nucleotides, the CDR3 is TGTGCAAGTCGCTTATGGACAGAACCGCGCAAGTTCTATGGCTACACCTTC. Its protein is CASRLWTEPRKFYGYTF.

This rearrangement joins TRBV15 to TRBJ1-1, with a weak D call TRBD1 (6 bases). The V end was cut by 3 bases, the J end by 1 base, with 6 bases between. Per germline, CDR1 LNHNV and CDR2 YYDKDF (reference sequence). This CDR3 has 13 residues. The chain's CDR3 is CATSRTGNTEAFF. The DNA of the CDR3 is TGTGCCACCAGCAGGACAGGGAACACTGAAGCTTTCTTT.

This clone occurred a few times. The chain has TRBV6-1 and TRBJ2-7; the match to TRBD1 covers 8 bases. Germline values: CDR1 MNHNS, CDR2 SASEGT. The CDR3 is made up of 13 amino acids. Unmatched junction bases numbered 6, after V lost 4 bases and J lost 7 bases. CDR3 protein: CASSVSGGREQYF. The DNA for the CDR3 is TGTGCCAGCAGTGTTTCAGGGGGCCGAGAGCAGTACTTC.

The chain joins TRBV2 to TRBJ1-1; D is ambiguous. The CDR3 has 15 amino acids. The germline V gene has CDR1 SNHLY and CDR2 FYNNEI. Trimming left V 3 bases short and J 8 bases short, with 19 bases between. In DNA, the CDR3 is TGTGCCAGCAGTGAGTCAGAACAGCCGATGGCAGAAGCTTTCTTT. Its translation is CASSESEQPMAEAFF.

The sample holds one count of this clone. The V and J genes are TRBV30 and TRBJ1-6; TRBD1 matches 7 bases. V shed 0 bases, J shed 9 bases, and the junction held 5 bases outside the gene matches. The germline V gene has CDR1 GTSNPN and CDR2 SVGIG (reference sequence). CDR3 length: 14 residues. The CDR3 DNA is TGTGCCTGGAGTGTGGAGGGGGCGTTTTCACCCCTCCACTTT. This codes for CAWSVEGAFSPLHF.